This entry concerns a single T cell receptor beta chain. Its antigen is not identified. By quantitative 5'-RACE with molecular barcodes, the TCR beta libraries were made. TCRdb analysed the 5' RACE reads with MiXCR anew, one entry per CDR3 protein. The data hold roughly 260,000 distinct CDR3 sequences, with around 20% observed a single time. The CDR3 has 13 residues. V shed 2 bases and J shed 6 bases, with 8 bases lying between them. Per the germline V gene, CDR1 is SEHNR and CDR2 is FQNEAQ (reference sequence). The entry originates in a study of CD8 T cells in ankylosing spondylitis. Study observations and caveats: A motif of several highly homologous TCR beta variants was seen as apparently characteristic of ankylosing spondylitis blood. Disease-linked clones reportedly concentrated significantly in matched ankylosing spondylitis synovial fluid.

This rearrangement joins TRBV7-9 to TRBJ2-4; the D is unclear. Source material: blood, either unsorted or a sorted T cell fraction (not recorded which). The origin of this receptor is a male donor with ankylosing spondylitis or in good health (not recorded which). The CDR3 DNA is TGTGCCAGCAGCTTATCGGCTGGAAACATTCAGTACTTC. Translation gives CASSLSAGNIQYF.